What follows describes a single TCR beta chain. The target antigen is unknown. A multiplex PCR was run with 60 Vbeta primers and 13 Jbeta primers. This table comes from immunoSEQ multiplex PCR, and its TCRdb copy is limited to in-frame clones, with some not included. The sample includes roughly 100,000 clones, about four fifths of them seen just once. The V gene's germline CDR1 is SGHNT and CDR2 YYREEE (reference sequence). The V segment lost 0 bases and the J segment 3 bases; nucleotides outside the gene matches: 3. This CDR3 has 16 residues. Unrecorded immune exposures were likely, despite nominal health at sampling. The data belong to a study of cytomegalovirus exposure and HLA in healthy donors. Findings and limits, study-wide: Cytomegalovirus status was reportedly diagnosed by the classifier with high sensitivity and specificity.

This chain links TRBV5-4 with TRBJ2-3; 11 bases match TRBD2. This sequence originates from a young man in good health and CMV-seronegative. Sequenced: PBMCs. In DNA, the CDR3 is TGTGCCAGCAGCTTGGACACTAGCGGGAGTACAGATACGCAGTATTTT. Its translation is CASSLDTSGSTDTQYF. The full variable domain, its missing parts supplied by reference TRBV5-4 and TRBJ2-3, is ETGVTQSPTHLIKTRGQQVTLRCSSQSGHNTVSWYQQALGQGPQFIFQYYREEENGRGNFPPRFSGLQFPNYSSELNVNALELDDSALYLCASSLDTSGSTDTQYFGPGTRLTVL.